This T cell receptor (beta chain) was retrieved from a study of blood T cells in healthy people across ages. CDR3 size: 14 residues. V lost 3 bases and J lost 8, with 13 bases in between. In germline, CDR1 is LGHNA, CDR2 YNFKEQ. Details on this clonotype: Its antigen remains unknown.

General study points: The authors considered diversity estimates from one million T cells to be underestimates. Naive T cell percentage showed a strong correlation with the diversity of TCR beta.

Alongside a J-beta primer mix, a sample-barcoded 5' primer served in a second PCR lasting about 7 to 12 cycles. The template-switch adaptor was a 5' adaptor with 12 random nucleotides. It tagged each cDNA molecule. MiXCR, applied by TCRdb to the 5' RACE reads, yields one record per CDR3 protein. The sample lists about 830,000 distinct CDR3 sequences; around two thirds were seen once. Sequenced material: blood. The clonotype originates from a man aged 25-45 years in good health. V gene TRBV4-2 combines with J gene TRBJ1-4, with unresolved D. CDR3 sequence (DNA): TGTGCCAGCAGCCAGGGTTCCCGTGGAGAAAAACTGTTTTTT. Translation gives CASSQGSRGEKLFF.